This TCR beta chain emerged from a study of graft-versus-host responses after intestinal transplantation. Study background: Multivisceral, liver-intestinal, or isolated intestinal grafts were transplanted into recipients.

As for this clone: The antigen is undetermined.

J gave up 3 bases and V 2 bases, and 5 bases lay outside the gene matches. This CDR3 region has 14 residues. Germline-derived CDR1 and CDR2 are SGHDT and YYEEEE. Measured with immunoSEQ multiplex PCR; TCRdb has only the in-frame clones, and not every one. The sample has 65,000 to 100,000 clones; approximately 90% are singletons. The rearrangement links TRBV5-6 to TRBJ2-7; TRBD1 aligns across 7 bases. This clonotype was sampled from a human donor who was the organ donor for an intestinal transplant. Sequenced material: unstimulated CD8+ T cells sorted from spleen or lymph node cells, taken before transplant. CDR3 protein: CASSFPGTVYEQYF. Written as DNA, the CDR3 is TGTGCCAGCAGCTTCCCCGGGACAGTCTACGAGCAGTACTTC.